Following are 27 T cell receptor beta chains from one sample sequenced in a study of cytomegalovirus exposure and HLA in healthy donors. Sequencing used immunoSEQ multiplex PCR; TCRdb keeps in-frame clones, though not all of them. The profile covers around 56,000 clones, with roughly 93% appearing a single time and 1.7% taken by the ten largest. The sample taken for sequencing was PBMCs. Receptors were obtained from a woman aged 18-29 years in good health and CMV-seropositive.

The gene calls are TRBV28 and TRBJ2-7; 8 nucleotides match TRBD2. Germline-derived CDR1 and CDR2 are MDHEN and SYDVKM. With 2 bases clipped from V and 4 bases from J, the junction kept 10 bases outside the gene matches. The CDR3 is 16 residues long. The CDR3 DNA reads TGTGCCAGCAGTTTAAGGGCTTTAGTAGCGGGGTACGAGCAGTACTTC. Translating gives CASSLRALVAGYEQYF.

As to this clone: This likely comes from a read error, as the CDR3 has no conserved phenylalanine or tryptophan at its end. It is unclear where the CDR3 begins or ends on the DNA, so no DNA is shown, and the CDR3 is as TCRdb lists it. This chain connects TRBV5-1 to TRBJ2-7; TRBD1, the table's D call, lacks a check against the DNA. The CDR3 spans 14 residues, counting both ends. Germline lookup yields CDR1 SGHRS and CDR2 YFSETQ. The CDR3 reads CASSLGTGIIDGTD.

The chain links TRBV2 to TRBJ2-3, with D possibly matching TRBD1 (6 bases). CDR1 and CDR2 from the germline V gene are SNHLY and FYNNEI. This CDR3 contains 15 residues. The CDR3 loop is CASKLDSSSTDTQYF. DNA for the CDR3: TGTGCAAGTAAATTGGACAGCTCTAGCACAGATACGCAGTATTTT.

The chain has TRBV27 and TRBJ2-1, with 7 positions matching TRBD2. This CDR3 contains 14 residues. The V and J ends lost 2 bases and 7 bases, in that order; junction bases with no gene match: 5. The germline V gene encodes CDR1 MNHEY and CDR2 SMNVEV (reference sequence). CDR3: CASSLRDGGNEQFF. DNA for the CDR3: TGTGCCAGCAGTTTACGGGACGGGGGGAATGAGCAGTTCTTC.

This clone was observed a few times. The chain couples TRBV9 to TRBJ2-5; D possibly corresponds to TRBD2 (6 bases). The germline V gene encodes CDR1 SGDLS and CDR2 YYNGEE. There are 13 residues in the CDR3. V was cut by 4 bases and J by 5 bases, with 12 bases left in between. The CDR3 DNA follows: TGTGCCAGCAGCCTTTCCCGGGAGGAGACCCAGTACTTC. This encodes CASSLSREETQYF.

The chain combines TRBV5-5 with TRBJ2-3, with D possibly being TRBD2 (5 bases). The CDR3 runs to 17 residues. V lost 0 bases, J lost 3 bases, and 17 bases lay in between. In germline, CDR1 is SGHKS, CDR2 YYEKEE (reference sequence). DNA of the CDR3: TGTGCCAGCAGCTTGGCCGGGTTGCTAGCTGGGACAGATACGCAGTATTTT. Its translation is CASSLAGLLAGTDTQYF.

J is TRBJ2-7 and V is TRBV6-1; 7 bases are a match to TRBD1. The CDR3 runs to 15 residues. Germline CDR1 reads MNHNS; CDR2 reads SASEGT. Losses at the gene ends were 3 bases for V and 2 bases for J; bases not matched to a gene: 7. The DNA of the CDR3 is TGTGCCAGCAGTGAGTGGGACAGATACACCTACGAGCAGTACTTC. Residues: CASSEWDRYTYEQYF.

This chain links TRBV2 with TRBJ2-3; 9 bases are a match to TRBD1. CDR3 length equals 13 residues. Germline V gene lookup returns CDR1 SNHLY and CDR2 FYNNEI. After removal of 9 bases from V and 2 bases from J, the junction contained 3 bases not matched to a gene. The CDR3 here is CARQGANTDTQYF. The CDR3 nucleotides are TGTGCCAGACAGGGGGCTAACACAGATACGCAGTATTTT.

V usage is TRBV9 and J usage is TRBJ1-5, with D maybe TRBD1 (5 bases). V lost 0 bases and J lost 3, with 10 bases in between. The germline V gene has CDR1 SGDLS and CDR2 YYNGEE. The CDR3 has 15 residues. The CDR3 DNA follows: TGTGCCAGCAGCGTAGGTCCAGGGAACAATCAGCCCCAGCATTTT. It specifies CASSVGPGNNQPQHF. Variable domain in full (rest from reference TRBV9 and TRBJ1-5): DSGVTQTPKHLITATGQRVTLRCSPRSGDLSVYWYQQSLDQGLQFLIQYYNGEERAKGNILERFSAQQFPDLHSELNLSSLELGDSALYFCASSVGPGNNQPQHFGDGTRLSIL.

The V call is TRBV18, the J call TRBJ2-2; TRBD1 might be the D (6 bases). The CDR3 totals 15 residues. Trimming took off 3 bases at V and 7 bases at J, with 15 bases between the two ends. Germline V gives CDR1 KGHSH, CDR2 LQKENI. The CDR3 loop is CASSPETGTNGELFF. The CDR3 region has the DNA TGTGCCAGCTCACCGGAGACAGGAACGAACGGGGAGCTGTTTTTT.

In DNA, the CDR3 is TGTGCCTGGATTTCAGGGCTGCCTGGCTACACCTTC. Translated: CAWISGLPGYTF. The chain uses TRBV30 and TRBJ1-2; tentative D call: TRBD1 (5 bases). Trimming took 4 bases from V and 7 from J, leaving 13 bases between them. The CDR3 covers 12 residues. The V gene's germline CDR1 is GTSNPN and CDR2 SVGIG (reference sequence).

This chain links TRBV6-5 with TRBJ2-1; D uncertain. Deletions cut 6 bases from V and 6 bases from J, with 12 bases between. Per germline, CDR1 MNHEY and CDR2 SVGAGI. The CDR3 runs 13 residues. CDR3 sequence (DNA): TGTGCCAGCAGACGTGGTAGCTTCAATGAGCAGTTCTTC. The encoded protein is CASRRGSFNEQFF.

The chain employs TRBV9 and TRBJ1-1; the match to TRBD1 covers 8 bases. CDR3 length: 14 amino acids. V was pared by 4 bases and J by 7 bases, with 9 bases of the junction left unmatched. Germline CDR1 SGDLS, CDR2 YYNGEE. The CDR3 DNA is TGTGCCAGCAGCCCGACGACAGGGGTTGGTGAAGCTTTCTTT. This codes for CASSPTTGVGEAFF.

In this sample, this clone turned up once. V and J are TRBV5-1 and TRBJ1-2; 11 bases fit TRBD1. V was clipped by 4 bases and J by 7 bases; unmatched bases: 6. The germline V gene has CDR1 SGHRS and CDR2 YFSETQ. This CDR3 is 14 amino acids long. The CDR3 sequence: CASSAGQGAGGYTF. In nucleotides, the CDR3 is TGCGCCAGCAGCGCCGGACAGGGGGCCGGTGGCTACACCTTC.

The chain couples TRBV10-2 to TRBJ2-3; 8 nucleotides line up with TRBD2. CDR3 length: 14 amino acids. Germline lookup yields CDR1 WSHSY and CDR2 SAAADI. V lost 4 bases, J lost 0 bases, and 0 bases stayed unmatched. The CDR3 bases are TGCGCCAGCAGTGTAGCGGGGAGCACAGATACGCAGTATTTT. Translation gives CASSVAGSTDTQYF.

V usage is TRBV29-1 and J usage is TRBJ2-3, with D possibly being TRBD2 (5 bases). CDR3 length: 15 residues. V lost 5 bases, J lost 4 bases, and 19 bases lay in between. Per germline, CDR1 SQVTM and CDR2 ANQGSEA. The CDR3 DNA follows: TGCAGCGTTCTTACGGGGTTTGTGGGCGCAGATACGCAGTATTTT. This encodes CSVLTGFVGADTQYF.

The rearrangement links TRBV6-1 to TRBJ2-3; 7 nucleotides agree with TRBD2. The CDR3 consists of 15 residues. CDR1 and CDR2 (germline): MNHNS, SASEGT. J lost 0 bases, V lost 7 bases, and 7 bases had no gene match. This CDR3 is CASTPLAPSTDTQYF. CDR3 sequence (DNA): TGTGCCAGCACCCCACTAGCGCCTAGCACAGATACGCAGTATTTT.

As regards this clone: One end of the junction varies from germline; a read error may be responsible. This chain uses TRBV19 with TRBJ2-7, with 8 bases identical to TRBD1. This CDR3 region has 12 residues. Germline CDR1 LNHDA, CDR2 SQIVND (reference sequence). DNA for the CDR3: TGTGCCAGTAGTACTGGACCGGGACAGGCAAACTTC. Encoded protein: CASSTGPGQANF.

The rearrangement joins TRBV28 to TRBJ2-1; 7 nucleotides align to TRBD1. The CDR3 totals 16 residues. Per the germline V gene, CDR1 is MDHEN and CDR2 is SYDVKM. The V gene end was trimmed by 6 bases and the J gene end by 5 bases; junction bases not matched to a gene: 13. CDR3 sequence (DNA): TGTGCCAGCAGCCCATACGACAGGGAAATTAACAATGAGCAGTTCTTC. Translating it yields CASSPYDREINNEQFF.

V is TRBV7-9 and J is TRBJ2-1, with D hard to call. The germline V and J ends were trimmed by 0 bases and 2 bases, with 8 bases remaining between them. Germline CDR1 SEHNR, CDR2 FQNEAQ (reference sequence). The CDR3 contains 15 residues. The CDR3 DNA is TGTGCCAGCAGCTTAGCGCTTGACACCTACAATGAGCAGTTCTTC. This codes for CASSLALDTYNEQFF.

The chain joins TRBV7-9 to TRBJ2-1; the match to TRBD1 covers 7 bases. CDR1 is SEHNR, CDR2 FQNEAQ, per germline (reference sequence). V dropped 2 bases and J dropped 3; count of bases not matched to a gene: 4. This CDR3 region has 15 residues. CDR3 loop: CASSLKGAIYNEQFF. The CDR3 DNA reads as TGTGCCAGCAGCTTAAAGGGGGCCATCTACAATGAGCAGTTCTTC. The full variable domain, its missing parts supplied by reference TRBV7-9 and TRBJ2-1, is DTGVSQNPRHKITKRGQNVTFRCDPISEHNRLYWYRQTLGQGPEFLTYFQNEAQLEKSRLLSDRFSAERPKGSFSTLEIQRTEQGDSAMYLCASSLKGAIYNEQFFGPGTRLTVL.

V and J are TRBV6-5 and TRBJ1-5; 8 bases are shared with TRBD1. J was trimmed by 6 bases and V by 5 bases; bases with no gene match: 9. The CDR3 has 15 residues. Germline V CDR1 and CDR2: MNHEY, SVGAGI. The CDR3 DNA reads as TGTGCCAGCAGTCGACAGGGGACGCGAGGTCAGCCCCAGCATTTT. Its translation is CASSRQGTRGQPQHF.

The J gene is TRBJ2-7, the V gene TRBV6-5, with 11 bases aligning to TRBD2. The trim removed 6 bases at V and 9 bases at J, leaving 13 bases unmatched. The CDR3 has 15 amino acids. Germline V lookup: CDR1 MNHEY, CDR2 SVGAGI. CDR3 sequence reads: CASSHGLAGSWGQYF. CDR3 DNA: TGTGCCAGCAGCCACGGACTAGCGGGTTCCTGGGGGCAGTACTTC.

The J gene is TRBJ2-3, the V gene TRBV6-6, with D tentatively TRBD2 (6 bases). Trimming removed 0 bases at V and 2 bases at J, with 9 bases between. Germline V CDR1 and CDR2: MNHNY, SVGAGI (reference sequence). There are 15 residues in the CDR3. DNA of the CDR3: TGTGCCAGCAGTTACTCGCGGGGCCTCACAGATACGCAGTATTTT. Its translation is CASSYSRGLTDTQYF.

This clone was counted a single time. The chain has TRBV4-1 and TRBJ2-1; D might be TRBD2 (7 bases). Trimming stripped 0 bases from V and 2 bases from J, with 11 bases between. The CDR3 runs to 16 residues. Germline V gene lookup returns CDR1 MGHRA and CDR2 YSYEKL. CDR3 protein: CASSQDWGGPYNEQFF. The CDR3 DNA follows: TGCGCCAGCAGCCAAGATTGGGGGGGCCCCTACAATGAGCAGTTCTTC.

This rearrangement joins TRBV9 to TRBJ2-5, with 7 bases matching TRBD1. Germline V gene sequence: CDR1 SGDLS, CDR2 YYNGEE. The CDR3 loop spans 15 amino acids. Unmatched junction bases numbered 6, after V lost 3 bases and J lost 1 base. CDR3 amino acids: CASSAPGTAQETQYF. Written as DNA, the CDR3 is TGTGCCAGCAGCGCCCCCGGGACAGCCCAAGAGACCCAGTACTTC.

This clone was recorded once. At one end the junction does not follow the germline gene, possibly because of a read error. CDR3 DNA sequence: TGTGCCAGCAGCTTTATCAGGAACTCTGAAGCTTTCTTT. Its protein is CASSFIRNSEAFF. The genes are TRBV7-2 and TRBJ1-1; D unclear. The CDR3 length is 13 residues. CDR1 and CDR2 from the germline V gene are SGHTA and FQGNSA.